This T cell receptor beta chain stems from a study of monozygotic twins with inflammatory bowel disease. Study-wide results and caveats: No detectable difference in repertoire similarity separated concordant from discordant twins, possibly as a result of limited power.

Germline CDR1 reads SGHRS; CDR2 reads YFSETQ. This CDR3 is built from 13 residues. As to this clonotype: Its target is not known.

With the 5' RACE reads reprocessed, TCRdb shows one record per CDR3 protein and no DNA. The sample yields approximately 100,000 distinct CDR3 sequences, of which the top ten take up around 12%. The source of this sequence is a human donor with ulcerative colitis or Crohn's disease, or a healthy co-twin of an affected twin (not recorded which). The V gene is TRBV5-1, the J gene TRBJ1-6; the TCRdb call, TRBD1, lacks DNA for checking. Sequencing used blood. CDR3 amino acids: CASSGQDNSPLHF. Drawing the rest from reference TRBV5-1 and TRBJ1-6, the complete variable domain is KAGVTQTPRYLIKTRGQQVTLSCSPISGHRSVSWYQQTPGQGLQFLFEYFSETQRNKGNFPGRFSGRQFSNSRSEMNVSTLELGDSALYLCASSGQDNSPLHFGNGTRLTVT.